The clone carrying this TCR beta chain has a handful of counts. What it binds is unknown. Time point given: cycle 4 day 1 (C4D1), after more than five weeks of nivolumab. Each patient relapsed following autologous stem cell transplantation, and prior brentuximab vedotin exposure differed. The data originate from a study of PD-1 blockade in classical Hodgkin lymphoma. Looking at the study overall: Patients were administered nivolumab (3 mg/kg intravenously) every 2 weeks. General study findings and limits: The study found that TCR diversity rose significantly by C4D1 in CD4+ but not CD8+ cells. Possible causes of repertoire differences, disease activity or prior therapy, remain undefined. Whoever responded completely had baseline diversity much like that seen in newly diagnosed patients.

Trimming took off 1 base at V and 4 bases at J, with 16 bases between the two ends. Germline V gives CDR1 KGHSY, CDR2 FQNENV. CDR3 length equals 16 residues. Here immunoSEQ multiplex PCR was the method, and the copy in TCRdb shows in-frame clones only, minus some. The table shows 19,000 or so clones, with approximately 76% occurring only once. The gene calls are TRBV16 and TRBJ1-2; tentative D call: TRBD1 (6 bases). The sample in question was peripheral blood mononuclear cells (PBMCs), obtained before the fourth cycle of nivolumab. The clonotype originates from a human donor with classical Hodgkin lymphoma. CDR3 DNA: TGTGCCAGCAGCCAATTCTACGACAGGAGGGGCTATGGCTACACCTTC. Amino acid sequence: CASSQFYDRRGYGYTF.